This T cell receptor beta chain was observed in a study of blood T cell repertoires in COVID-19. For the study at large: Samples taken during acute and convalescent COVID-19 were collected in the United States, Italy and Spain. PBMCs, B-cell-depleted T cells, or T cells were the source of the cDNA or gDNA that made up the material.

By sample fraction, this clone is medium-sized. Source study methods: Amplification with reference gene primers provided the estimates of nucleated cell counts. Clones were read by immunoSEQ multiplex PCR, and TCRdb kept only the in-frame ones, dropping some. D and trimming come from the DNA, and the V and J calls and clone size come from that table. The data hold about 42,000 clones, with approximately 90% observed a single time. The CDR3 contains 14 residues. CDR1 MGHDK and CDR2 SYGVNS come from the germline V gene. Trimming at V came to 8 bases and at J to 5 bases, leaving 9 bases not matched to a gene.

This clonotype was sampled from a human donor in a cohort sampled during active COVID-19. The genes are TRBV25-1 and TRBJ1-2; 9 bases are shared with TRBD1. Specimen: peripheral blood. The CDR3 coding sequence is TGTGCCAGCCGAGGACAGGGGCCCCCGTATGGCTACACCTTC. Encoded protein: CASRGQGPPYGYTF.